This TCR beta chain was profiled in a study of T cells after posttransplantation cyclophosphamide. Findings and limits, study-wide: Skin or GI-infiltrating T cells shared few TRB sequences with blood. Later blood repertoires were often dominated by clones from the donor CD8+ memory compartment. Recipient CMV seropositivity and CMV reactivation strongly tracked TRB clonality.

The CDR3 extends over 14 amino acids. Germline loops: CDR1 KGHSH, CDR2 LQKENI. Deletions cut 3 bases from V and 2 bases from J, with 11 bases between. The related graft donor's blood sample was taken on the day of bone marrow donation. In this sample, this clone turned up once. As yet, its antigen is unknown. The repertoire was sequenced with immunoSEQ multiplex PCR; TCRdb's copy has only in-frame clones and lacks some. The sample contains some 27,000 clones, approximately 90% of which appear only once. The genes are TRBV18 and TRBJ2-7; D is possibly TRBD2 (5 bases). The receptor comes from a man aged 45-60 years. The sequencing sample was made of PBMCs. CDR3 residues: CASSPRTEAYEQYF. CDR3 bases: TGTGCCAGCTCACCTCGCACGGAGGCCTACGAGCAGTACTTC.